This TCR beta chain was obtained from a study of T cell responses to AZD1222 COVID-19 vaccine. Profiled with immunoSEQ multiplex PCR; TCRdb holds only in-frame clones, not every one. The repertoire has roughly 200,000 clones, 85% to 95% of them found once; the top ten carry around 0.98%. This clone is a singleton in its sample. Its antigen is unknown. V lost 6 bases and J 7 bases, leaving 13 bases between the germline ends. The CDR3 has 13 residues. Germline CDR1 reads MNHEY; CDR2 reads SVGEGT. Study-wide points: In all cases, repertoires were sampled only after the peak T cell response. Spike-wide coverage was observed for vaccine-associated CD4 TCRs, with dominant responses at 160-218 and 743-854. The breadth and depth of Spike-specific TCRs increased once two AZD1222 doses had been given.

This TCR was sampled from an adult who received the MenACWY meningococcal vaccine as a control. The source was peripheral blood, collected 28 days after the second dose of the MenACWY control vaccine. This rearrangement joins TRBV6-2 or TRBV6-3 to TRBJ1-5, with D possibly TRBD1 on 6 matching bases. In nucleotides, the CDR3 is TGTGCCAGCAGCCGACAGGTAAGACAGCCCCAGCATTTT. Amino acids: CASSRQVRQPQHF.